Shown below are 28 T cell receptor beta chains from a single sample sequenced in a study of CD8 T cells in Susac syndrome. With random hexamers, reverse transcription was performed on about 0.5 to 1 ug of RNA. TCRdb reanalysed the immunoSEQ multiplex PCR reads using MiXCR and keeps one entry per CDR3 protein. This sample has about 210,000 distinct CDR3 sequences, with about 95% found just once. Source material: CD4+ T cells from PBMCs. These receptors all come from a human donor with multiple sclerosis.

V and J are TRBV6-1 and TRBJ2-7; TRBD1 might be the D (5 bases). The germline V gene has CDR1 MNHNS and CDR2 SASEGT. The CDR3 runs 12 residues. Trimming left V 8 bases short and J 3 bases short, with 11 bases between. CDR3 protein: CASGREIYEQYF. The CDR3 bases are TGTGCCAGCGGCAGGGAAATCTACGAGCAGTACTTC.

The chain combines TRBV3-1 with TRBJ2-7; no clear D gene. The CDR3 has 14 amino acids. Trimming took off 5 bases at V and 7 bases at J, with 18 bases between the two ends. The V gene's germline CDR1 is LGHDT and CDR2 YNNKEL (reference sequence). The CDR3 DNA follows: TGTGCCAGCAGCGCCCCGGGCCCTTCGCGGGAGCAGTACTTC. Translated, it gives CASSAPGPSREQYF.

This clonotype was picked up one time. V is TRBV20-1 and J is TRBJ2-3; 9 nucleotides line up with TRBD2. Germline trimming cut 2 bases from V and 4 bases from J; bases unmatched to any gene: 10. Germline loops: CDR1 DFQATT, CDR2 SNEGSKA (reference sequence). The CDR3 length is 16 residues. The chain's CDR3 is CSARLQAGGSADTQYF. CDR3 sequence (DNA): TGCAGTGCTAGACTTCAAGCGGGGGGCAGCGCAGATACGCAGTATTTT.

V is TRBV18 and J is TRBJ1-1; D unresolved. This CDR3 contains 13 residues. Per germline, CDR1 KGHSH and CDR2 LQKENI. Trimming shortened V by 6 bases and J by 1 base, and 9 bases separated the two germline ends. Written as DNA, the CDR3 is TGTGCCAGCTCGCATACAGAGAACACTGAAGCTTTCTTT. Amino acids: CASSHTENTEAFF.

In its sample, this clonotype was seen once. The rearrangement uses TRBV11-2 and TRBJ2-4; 9 bases fit TRBD2. Germline V gives CDR1 SGHAT, CDR2 FQNNGV. CDR3 length: 17 residues. V gave up 5 bases and J gave up 0 bases; unmatched junction bases: 8. CDR3: CASSRGGLALAKNIQYF. In DNA, the CDR3 is TGTGCCAGCAGCCGGGGCGGACTAGCGCTAGCCAAAAACATTCAGTACTTC.

The DNA of the CDR3 is TGTGCCAGCAGCCTTACGGGACAGGTGGACACCTTC. Its protein product is CASSLTGQVDTF. J is TRBJ1-2 and V is TRBV5-6, with 8 bases that match TRBD1. CDR1 and CDR2 (germline): SGHDT, YYEEEE. V shed 4 bases and J 12 bases; nucleotides not matched to a gene: 8. CDR3 size: 12 residues.

V and J are TRBV29-1 and TRBJ1-1; 7 nucleotides align to TRBD1. Germline V gene lookup returns CDR1 SQVTM and CDR2 ANQGSEA. After removal of 6 bases from V and 1 base from J, the junction contained 5 bases not matched to a gene. The CDR3 runs to 13 residues. DNA of the CDR3: TGCAGCGTACAACAGGGGTCGAACACTGAAGCTTTCTTT. Its protein product is CSVQQGSNTEAFF.

The chain carries TRBV24-1 and TRBJ2-1, with 11 bases aligning to TRBD2. Trimming at V came to 7 bases and at J to 7 bases, leaving 8 bases not matched to a gene. CDR3 length equals 15 residues. Germline V gene data show CDR1 as KGHDR and CDR2 as SFDVKD. Written as DNA, the CDR3 is TGTGCCACCAGCGCTGGACTAGCGGGCCCTAATGAGCAGTTCTTC. Its protein product is CATSAGLAGPNEQFF.

V is TRBV29-1 and J is TRBJ1-2; D not certain. Trimming took 3 bases from V and 4 from J, leaving 12 bases between them. In germline, CDR1 is SQVTM, CDR2 ANQGSEA. This CDR3 contains 13 residues. The DNA of the CDR3 is TGCAGCGTTGATCGAGGGCTGGGCTATGGCTACACCTTC. Encoded protein: CSVDRGLGYGYTF.

The chain uses TRBV9 and TRBJ2-4; TRBD1 matches at 7 bases. CDR3 length equals 15 residues. With V trimmed by 3 bases and J by 8 bases, 11 bases remained unmatched. Germline V gene sequence: CDR1 SGDLS, CDR2 YYNGEE. The chain's CDR3 is CASSGQGPAVDIQYF. CDR3 in DNA: TGTGCCAGCAGCGGACAGGGACCTGCCGTAGACATTCAGTACTTC.

This chain connects TRBV10-3 to TRBJ2-7, with a possible D match to TRBD1 (6 bases). V gave up 7 bases and J gave up 3 bases, with 19 bases separating them. The CDR3 loop spans 15 amino acids. CDR1 is ENHRY, CDR2 SYGVKD, per germline. The CDR3 is CAITSGSQGSYEQYF. The CDR3 region has the DNA TGTGCCATCACCTCAGGGTCACAGGGAAGCTACGAGCAGTACTTC.

The chain links TRBV29-1 to TRBJ2-2; tentatively, D is TRBD2 (6 bases). CDR1 SQVTM and CDR2 ANQGSEA come from the germline V gene. Trimming cost V 6 bases and J 1 base, with 15 bases left between them. The CDR3 consists of 15 residues. CDR3 sequence (DNA): TGCAGCGTGGGGCAGGGACTTCTGAACACCGGGGAGCTGTTTTTT. This codes for CSVGQGLLNTGELFF.

The chain couples TRBV20-1 to TRBJ1-1, with D maybe TRBD1 (5 bases). The CDR3 covers 11 residues. V lost 7 bases and J 6 bases, leaving 12 bases between the germline ends. Germline CDR1 DFQATT, CDR2 SNEGSKA (reference sequence). Here the CDR3 reads CSGIQAAEAFF. DNA of the CDR3: TGCAGTGGCATACAGGCTGCTGAAGCTTTCTTT.

The table lists this clonotype with a few counts. The chain is built from TRBV12-3 or TRBV12-4 and TRBJ1-6; D remains unclear. The CDR3 has 14 amino acids. The V end was cut by 3 bases, the J end by 5 bases, with 8 bases between. CDR3 amino acids: CASSLTVDNSPLHF. The CDR3 DNA follows: TGTGCCAGCAGTTTGACGGTTGATAATTCACCCCTCCACTTT.

The chain joins TRBV9 to TRBJ2-3, with 7 bases identical to TRBD1. The CDR3 is 14 residues long. V gave up 4 bases and J gave up 4 bases; unmatched junction bases: 6. Per germline, CDR1 SGDLS and CDR2 YYNGEE. The chain's CDR3 is CASSRDRDSDTQYF. The CDR3, as DNA: TGTGCCAGCAGCAGGGACAGAGACTCAGATACGCAGTATTTT.

The chain carries TRBV6-2 or TRBV6-3 and TRBJ2-5; either TRBD1 or TRBD2 may fit D (5 bases each). The CDR3 length is 13 residues. V dropped 8 bases and J dropped 4 bases, with 14 bases sitting between them. The germline V gene encodes CDR1 MNHEY and CDR2 SVGEGT. CDR3 sequence reads: CASGGRQRETQYF. The CDR3 DNA sequence: TGTGCCAGCGGTGGGAGACAGCGAGAGACCCAGTACTTC.

The V and J genes are TRBV7-3 and TRBJ2-1; a possible D gene is TRBD1 (5 bases). Per germline, CDR1 SGHTA and CDR2 FQGTGA. The ends were cut back, 3 bases at V and 4 bases at J, with 7 bases in the middle. The CDR3 has 13 residues. The CDR3: CASSLTVYNEQFF. CDR3 nucleotide sequence: TGTGCCAGCAGCTTGACAGTGTACAATGAGCAGTTCTTC.

J is TRBJ2-1 and V is TRBV3-1; 9 bases are a match to TRBD1. CDR3 length: 14 residues. From germline, CDR1 is LGHDT and CDR2 YNNKEL (reference sequence). V was pared by 6 bases and J by 2 bases, with 2 bases of the junction left unmatched. The DNA of the CDR3 is TGTGCCAGCAGAGACAGGGGGGCCTACAATGAGCAGTTCTTC. This gives the protein CASRDRGAYNEQFF.

The rearrangement uses TRBV2 and TRBJ1-5, with D unclear. The CDR3 extends over 12 amino acids. Germline V gives CDR1 SNHLY, CDR2 FYNNEI. V was pared by 3 bases and J by 10 bases, with 10 bases between. In DNA, the CDR3 is TGTGCCAGCAGTGATTGGGCAGATCCCCAGCATTTT. This translates into CASSDWADPQHF.

The chain couples TRBV20-1 to TRBJ2-7, with 7 bases identical to TRBD2. This CDR3 is 14 amino acids long. CDR1 is DFQATT and CDR2 is SNEGSKA in the germline V gene (reference sequence). V trimming: 5 bases; J trimming: 2 bases; junction bases outside the gene matches: 9. CDR3 residues: CSASSGAGAYEQYF. CDR3 DNA: TGCAGTGCTTCTTCCGGGGCGGGGGCCTACGAGCAGTACTTC.

This rearrangement joins TRBV5-1 to TRBJ1-1; D is possibly TRBD1 (6 bases). This CDR3 comprises 14 residues. CDR1 SGHRS and CDR2 YFSETQ come from the germline V gene. V was clipped by 0 bases and J by 1 base, with 7 bases between them. The CDR3 sequence is CASSLGQENTEAFF. DNA for the CDR3: TGCGCCAGCAGCTTGGGACAGGAGAACACTGAAGCTTTCTTT.

V is TRBV30 and J is TRBJ1-6, with D unresolved. CDR1 is GTSNPN and CDR2 is SVGIG in the germline V gene (reference sequence). V was cut by 2 bases and J by 9 bases, with 14 bases left in between. The CDR3 has 14 residues. The CDR3 is CAWSPRAQSSPLHF. CDR3 sequence (DNA): TGTGCCTGGAGTCCCCGGGCCCAGAGTTCACCCCTCCACTTT. Drawing the rest from reference TRBV30 and TRBJ1-6, the complete variable domain is SQTIHQWPATLVQPVGSPLSLECTVEGTSNPNLYWYRQAAGRGLQLLFYSVGIGQISSEVPQNLSASRPQDRQFILSSKKLLLSDSGFYLCAWSPRAQSSPLHFGNGTRLTVT.

The CDR3 sequence is CASSLDQEGYTF. The DNA for the CDR3 is TGCGCCAGCAGCTTGGATCAGGAAGGCTACACCTTC. The V gene is TRBV5-1, the J gene TRBJ1-2, with D unresolved. V gave up 0 bases and J gave up 8 bases, with 8 bases separating them. The CDR3 runs 12 residues. Germline values: CDR1 SGHRS, CDR2 YFSETQ.

This chain joins TRBV6-1 and TRBJ2-7; TRBD1 might be the D (6 bases). Germline-derived CDR1 and CDR2 are MNHNS and SASEGT. The CDR3 spans 14 residues. The V and J ends lost 6 bases and 6 bases respectively, with 18 bases between them. The CDR3 DNA sequence: TGTGCCAGCAGCTTCGAGCTACAGGGAAGCGAGCAGTACGTC. Residues: CASSFELQGSEQYV.

The chain couples TRBV30 to TRBJ1-5; the D gene is possibly TRBD1 (5 bases). Germline CDR1 and CDR2: GTSNPN and SVGIG (reference sequence). This CDR3 is built from 15 residues. Trimming stripped 3 bases from V and 3 bases from J, with 15 bases between. In DNA, the CDR3 is TGTGCCTGGAGCCTTCCGGGGGGATACAATCAGCCCCAGCATTTT. Residues: CAWSLPGGYNQPQHF. Using reference TRBV30 and TRBJ1-5 for the parts outside the CDR3, the full variable domain is SQTIHQWPATLVQPVGSPLSLECTVEGTSNPNLYWYRQAAGRGLQLLFYSVGIGQISSEVPQNLSASRPQDRQFILSSKKLLLSDSGFYLCAWSLPGGYNQPQHFGDGTRLSIL.

The chain has TRBV29-1 and TRBJ1-1, with 8 bases lining up with TRBD1. The CDR3 has 13 residues. V lost 8 bases and J lost 0; bases outside the gene matches: 5. CDR1 is SQVTM and CDR2 is ANQGSEA in the germline V gene. CDR3 region: CSSLTGVNTEAFF. CDR3 coding DNA: TGCAGCTCATTGACAGGGGTGAACACTGAAGCTTTCTTT. Based on the CDR3 plus reference TRBV29-1 and TRBJ1-1, the full variable domain is SAVISQKPSRDICQRGTSLTIQCQVDSQVTMMFWYRQQPGQSLTLIATANQGSEATYESGFVIDKFPISRPNLTFSTLTVSNMSPEDSSIYLCSSLTGVNTEAFFGQGTRLTVV.

The J gene is TRBJ2-5, the V gene TRBV18, with D unclear. The CDR3 sequence is 15 residues long. Germline loops: CDR1 KGHSH, CDR2 LQKENI. Trimming shortened V by 0 bases and J by 9 bases, and 17 bases separated the two germline ends. Here the CDR3 DNA reads TGTGCCAGCTCACCACCTGAGACCGTAGGTGGGTCCCAGTACTTC. Amino acids: CASSPPETVGGSQYF.

CDR3 coding DNA: TGCAGTGCTAGGGGAAATGGTTATGGCTACACCTTC. It codes for CSARGNGYGYTF. The chain recombines TRBV20-1 with TRBJ1-2; no firm D call. V dropped 3 bases and J dropped 5 bases, with 10 bases sitting between them. Germline V gene sequence: CDR1 DFQATT, CDR2 SNEGSKA (reference sequence). The CDR3 consists of 12 residues.